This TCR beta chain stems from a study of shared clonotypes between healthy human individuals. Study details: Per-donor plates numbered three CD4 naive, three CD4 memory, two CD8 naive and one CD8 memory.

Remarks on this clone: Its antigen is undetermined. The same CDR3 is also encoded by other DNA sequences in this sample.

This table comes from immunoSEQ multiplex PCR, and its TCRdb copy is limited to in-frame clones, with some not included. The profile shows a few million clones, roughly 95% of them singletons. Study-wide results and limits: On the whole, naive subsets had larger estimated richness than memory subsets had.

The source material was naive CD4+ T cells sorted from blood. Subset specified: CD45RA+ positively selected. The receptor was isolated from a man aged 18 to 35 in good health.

The CDR3 DNA follows: TGCGCCAGCAGCTTGGCCGGGGGCCTAGAGACCCAGTACTTC. Translating gives CASSLAGGLETQYF. The rearrangement uses TRBV5-1 and TRBJ2-5; the D gene could be TRBD1 or TRBD2 (6 bases each). Per the germline V gene, CDR1 is SGHRS and CDR2 is YFSETQ. The CDR3 has 14 amino acids. With 0 bases removed from V and 4 bases from J, the gap between germline ends came to 10 bases.